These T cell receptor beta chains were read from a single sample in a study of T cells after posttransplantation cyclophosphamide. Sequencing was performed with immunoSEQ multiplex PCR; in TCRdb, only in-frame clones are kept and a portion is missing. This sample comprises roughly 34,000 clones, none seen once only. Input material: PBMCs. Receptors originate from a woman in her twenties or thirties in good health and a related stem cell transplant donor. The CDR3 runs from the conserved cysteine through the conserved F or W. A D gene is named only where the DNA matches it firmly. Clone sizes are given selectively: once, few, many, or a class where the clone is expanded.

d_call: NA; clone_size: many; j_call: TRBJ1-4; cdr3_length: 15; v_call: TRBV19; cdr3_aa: CASSSRDTGNEKLFF; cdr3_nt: TGTGCCAGTAGTTCCCGGGACACTGGGAATGAAAAACTGTTTTTT
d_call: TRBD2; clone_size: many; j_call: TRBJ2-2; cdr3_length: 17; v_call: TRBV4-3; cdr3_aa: CASSLYSGGAGTGELFF; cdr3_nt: TGCGCCAGCAGCCTATATAGCGGGGGGGCTGGCACCGGGGAGCTGTTTTTT
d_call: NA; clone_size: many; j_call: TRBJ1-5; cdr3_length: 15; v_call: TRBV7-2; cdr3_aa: CASSLQGSGNQPQHF; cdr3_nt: TGTGCCAGCAGCTTACAGGGTTCGGGCAATCAGCCCCAGCATTTT
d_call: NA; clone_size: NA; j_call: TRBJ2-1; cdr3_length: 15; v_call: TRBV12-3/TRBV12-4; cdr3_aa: CASSTNALTYNEQFF; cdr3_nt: TGTGCCAGCAGTACCAATGCGCTGACCTACAATGAGCAGTTCTTC
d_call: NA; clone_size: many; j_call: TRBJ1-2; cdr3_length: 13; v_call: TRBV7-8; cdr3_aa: CASSQDFNYGYTF; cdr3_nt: TGTGCCAGCAGCCAGGACTTTAACTATGGCTACACCTTC
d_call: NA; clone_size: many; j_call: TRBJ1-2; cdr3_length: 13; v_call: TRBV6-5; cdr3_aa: CASSYADTYGYTF; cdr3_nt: TGTGCCAGCAGTTACGCGGACACCTATGGCTACACCTTC
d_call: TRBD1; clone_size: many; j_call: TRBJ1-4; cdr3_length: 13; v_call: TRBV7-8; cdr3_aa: CASSQGAVEKLFF; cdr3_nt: TGTGCCAGCAGCCAGGGGGCGGTTGAAAAACTGTTTTTT
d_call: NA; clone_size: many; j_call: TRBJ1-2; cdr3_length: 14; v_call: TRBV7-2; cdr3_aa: CASSSRQGSYGYTF; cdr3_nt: TGTGCCAGCAGCTCCCGTCAGGGGTCGTATGGCTACACCTTC
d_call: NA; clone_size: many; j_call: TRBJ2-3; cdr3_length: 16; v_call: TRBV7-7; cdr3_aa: CASSPLRGTRTDTQYF; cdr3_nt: TGTGCCAGCAGCCCCCTCCGGGGAACCAGGACAGATACGCAGTATTTT
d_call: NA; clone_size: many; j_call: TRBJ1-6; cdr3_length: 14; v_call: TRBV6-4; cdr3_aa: CASSERTDYSPLHF; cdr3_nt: TGTGCCAGCAGTGAACGGACAGATTATTCACCCCTCCACTTT
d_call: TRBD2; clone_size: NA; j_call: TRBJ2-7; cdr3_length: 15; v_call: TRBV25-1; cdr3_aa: CASSEFGGGNYEQYF; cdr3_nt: TGTGCCAGCAGTGAGTTCGGCGGGGGGAATTACGAGCAGTACTTC
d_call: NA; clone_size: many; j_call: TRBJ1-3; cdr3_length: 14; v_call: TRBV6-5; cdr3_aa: CASRRGVSGNTIYF; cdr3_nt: TGTGCCAGCAGGCGGGGTGTCTCTGGAAACACCATATATTTT